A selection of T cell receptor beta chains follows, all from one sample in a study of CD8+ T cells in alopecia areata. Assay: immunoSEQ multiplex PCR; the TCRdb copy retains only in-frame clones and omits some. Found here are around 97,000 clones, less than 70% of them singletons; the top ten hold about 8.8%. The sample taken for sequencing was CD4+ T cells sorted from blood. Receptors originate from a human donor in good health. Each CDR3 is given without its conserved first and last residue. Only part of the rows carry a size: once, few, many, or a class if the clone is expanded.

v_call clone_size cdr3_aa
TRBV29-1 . SVAVSDYGYT
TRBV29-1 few SVYDRNSYEQY
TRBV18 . ASSPRARNTEAF
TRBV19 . ASNGQVAPTNQPQH
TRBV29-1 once SVGTGVGNQPQH
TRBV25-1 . ASSAQGTGELF
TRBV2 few ASRLDRDSYEQY
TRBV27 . ASRTTTTRRRPYNEQF
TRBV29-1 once SGDKSNTEAF
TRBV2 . ASRNRDNSYEQY
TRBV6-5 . ASRPGGGAGELF
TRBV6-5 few ASTSAGRSGYT
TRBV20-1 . RVQGCEQY
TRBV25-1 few ASSEPPTGESYEQY
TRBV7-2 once ASSLSVGGTEAF
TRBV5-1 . ASSLDQGGTQY
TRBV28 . ASTGSQVYSGNTIY
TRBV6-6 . ASGRGSPLH
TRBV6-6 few ASRGPSRSGANVLT
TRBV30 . AWSVKGRENQPQH
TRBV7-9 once ASSRDSNYGYT
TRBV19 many ASSRATGTDEPQH
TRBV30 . AWSFGAATQY
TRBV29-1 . SVATARELF
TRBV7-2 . ASSLGPGRTEAF
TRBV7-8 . ASSFQATGYYEQY
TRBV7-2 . ASSFSGRVNTEAF
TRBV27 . ASSLLGLGEQF
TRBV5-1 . ASSLRAGAYEQY
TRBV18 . ASSPEGHYEQF
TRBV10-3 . AIRLDRLGKDTQY
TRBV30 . ASTPGQGVHT